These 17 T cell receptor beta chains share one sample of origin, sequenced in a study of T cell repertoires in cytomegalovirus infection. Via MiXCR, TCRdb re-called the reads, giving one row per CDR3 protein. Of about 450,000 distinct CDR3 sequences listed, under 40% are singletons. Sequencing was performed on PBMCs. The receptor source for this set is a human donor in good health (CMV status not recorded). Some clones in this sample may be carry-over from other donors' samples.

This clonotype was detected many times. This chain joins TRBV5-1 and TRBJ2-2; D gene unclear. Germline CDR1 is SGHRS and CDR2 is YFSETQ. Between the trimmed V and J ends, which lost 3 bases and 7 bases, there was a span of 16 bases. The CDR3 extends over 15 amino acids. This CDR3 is CASSSGSSDSGELFF. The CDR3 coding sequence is TGCGCCAGCAGCTCCGGGTCATCAGATAGCGGGGAGCTGTTTTTT.

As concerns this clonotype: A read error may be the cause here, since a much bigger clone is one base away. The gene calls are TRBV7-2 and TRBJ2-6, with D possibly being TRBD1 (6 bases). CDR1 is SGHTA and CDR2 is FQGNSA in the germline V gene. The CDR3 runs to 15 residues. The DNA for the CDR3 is TGTGCCAGCAGCTTATCAGGGGTGGGGGCCAACCTCCTGACTTTC. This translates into CASSLSGVGANLLTF.

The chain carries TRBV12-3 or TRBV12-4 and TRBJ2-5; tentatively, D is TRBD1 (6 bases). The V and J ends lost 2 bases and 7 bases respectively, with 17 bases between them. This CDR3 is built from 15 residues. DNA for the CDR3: TGTGCCAGCAGTTTACCGTCCAGGGGAACGGGGACCCAGTACTTC. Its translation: CASSLPSRGTGTQYF.

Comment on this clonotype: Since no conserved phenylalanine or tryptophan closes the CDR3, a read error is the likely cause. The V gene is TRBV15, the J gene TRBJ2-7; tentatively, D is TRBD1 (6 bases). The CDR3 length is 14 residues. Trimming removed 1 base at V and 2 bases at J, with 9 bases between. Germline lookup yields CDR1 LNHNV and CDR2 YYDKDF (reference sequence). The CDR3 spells CATSRAAGAYEQYL. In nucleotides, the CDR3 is TGTGCCACCAGCAGAGCCGCAGGGGCCTACGAGCAGTACTTG.

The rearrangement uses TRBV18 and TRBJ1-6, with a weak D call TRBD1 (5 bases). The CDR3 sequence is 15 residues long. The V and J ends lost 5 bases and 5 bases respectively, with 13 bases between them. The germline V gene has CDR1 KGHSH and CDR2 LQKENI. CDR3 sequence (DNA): TGTGCCAGCTCAGAGGGACCCCTTCATAATTCACCCCTCCACTTT. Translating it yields CASSEGPLHNSPLHF. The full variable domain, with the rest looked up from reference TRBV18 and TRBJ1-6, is NAGVMQNPRHLVRRRGQEARLRCSPMKGHSHVYWYRQLPEEGLKFMVYLQKENIIDESGMPKERFSAEFPKEGPSILRIQQVVRGDSAAYFCASSEGPLHNSPLHFGNGTRLTVT.

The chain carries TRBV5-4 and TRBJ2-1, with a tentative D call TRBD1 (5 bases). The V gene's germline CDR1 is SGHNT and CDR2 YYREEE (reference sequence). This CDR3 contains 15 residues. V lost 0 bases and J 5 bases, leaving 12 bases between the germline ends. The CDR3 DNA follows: TGTGCCAGCAGCTTGGACAGGCTCCTGGACAATGAGCAGTTCTTC. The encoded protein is CASSLDRLLDNEQFF.

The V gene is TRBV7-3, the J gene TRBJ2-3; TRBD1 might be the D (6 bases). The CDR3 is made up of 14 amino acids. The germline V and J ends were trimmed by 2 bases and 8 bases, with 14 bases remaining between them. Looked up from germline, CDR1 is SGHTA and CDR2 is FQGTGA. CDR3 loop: CASSLDGPQGTQYF. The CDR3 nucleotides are TGTGCCAGCAGCTTAGATGGGCCACAGGGTACGCAGTATTTT.

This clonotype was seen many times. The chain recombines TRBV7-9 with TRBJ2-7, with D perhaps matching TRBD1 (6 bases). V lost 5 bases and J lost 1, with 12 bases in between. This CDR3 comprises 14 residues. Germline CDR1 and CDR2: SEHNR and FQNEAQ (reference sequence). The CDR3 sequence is CASSHRVASYEQYF. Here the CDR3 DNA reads TGTGCCAGCAGCCACAGGGTAGCTTCCTACGAGCAGTACTTC. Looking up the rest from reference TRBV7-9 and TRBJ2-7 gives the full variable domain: DTGVSQNPRHKITKRGQNVTFRCDPISEHNRLYWYRQTLGQGPEFLTYFQNEAQLEKSRLLSDRFSAERPKGSFSTLEIQRTEQGDSAMYLCASSHRVASYEQYFGPGTRLTVT.

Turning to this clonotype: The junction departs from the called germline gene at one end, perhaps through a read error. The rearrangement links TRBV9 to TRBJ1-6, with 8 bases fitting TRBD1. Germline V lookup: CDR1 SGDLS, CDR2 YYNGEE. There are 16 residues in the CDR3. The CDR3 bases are TGTGCCAGCAGCGATGCAGGACAGGGCAGGAATTCACCCCACCACTTT. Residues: CASSDAGQGRNSPHHF.

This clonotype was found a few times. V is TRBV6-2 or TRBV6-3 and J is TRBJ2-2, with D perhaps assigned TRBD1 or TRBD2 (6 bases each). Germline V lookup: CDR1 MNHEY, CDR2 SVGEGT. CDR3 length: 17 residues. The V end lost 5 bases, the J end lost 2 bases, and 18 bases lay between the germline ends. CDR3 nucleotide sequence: TGTGCCAGCAGTAAATATCAAGGGGGGTTCAACACCGGGGAGCTGTTTTTT. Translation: CASSKYQGGFNTGELFF.

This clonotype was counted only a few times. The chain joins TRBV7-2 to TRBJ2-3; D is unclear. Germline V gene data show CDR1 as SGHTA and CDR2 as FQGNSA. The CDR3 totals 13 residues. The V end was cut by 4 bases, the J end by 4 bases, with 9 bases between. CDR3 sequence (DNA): TGTGCCAGCAGCTCCCAGAGATCAGATACGCAGTATTTT. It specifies CASSSQRSDTQYF. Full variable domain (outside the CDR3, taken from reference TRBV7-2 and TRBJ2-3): GAGVSQSPSNKVTEKGKDVELRCDPISGHTALYWYRQSLGQGLEFLIYFQGNSAPDKSGLPSDRFSAERTGGSVSTLTIQRTQQEDSAVYLCASSSQRSDTQYFGPGTRLTVL.

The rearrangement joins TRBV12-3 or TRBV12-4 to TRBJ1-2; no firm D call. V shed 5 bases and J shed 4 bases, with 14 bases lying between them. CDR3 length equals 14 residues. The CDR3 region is CASSPMAGGYGYTF. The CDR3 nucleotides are TGTGCCAGCAGTCCCATGGCGGGAGGCTATGGCTACACCTTC.

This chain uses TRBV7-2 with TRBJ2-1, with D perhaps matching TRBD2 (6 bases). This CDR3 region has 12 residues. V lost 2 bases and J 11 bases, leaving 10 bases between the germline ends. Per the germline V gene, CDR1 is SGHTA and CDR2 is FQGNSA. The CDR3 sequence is CASSLPGLKQFF. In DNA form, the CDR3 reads TGTGCCAGCAGCTTACCGGGACTCAAGCAGTTCTTC.

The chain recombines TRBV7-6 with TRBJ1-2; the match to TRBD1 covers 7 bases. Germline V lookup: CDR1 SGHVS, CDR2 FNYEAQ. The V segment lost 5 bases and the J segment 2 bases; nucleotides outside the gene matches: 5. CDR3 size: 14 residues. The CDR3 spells CASSKQGVNYGYTF. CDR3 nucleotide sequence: TGTGCCAGCAGCAAGCAGGGGGTAAACTATGGCTACACCTTC.

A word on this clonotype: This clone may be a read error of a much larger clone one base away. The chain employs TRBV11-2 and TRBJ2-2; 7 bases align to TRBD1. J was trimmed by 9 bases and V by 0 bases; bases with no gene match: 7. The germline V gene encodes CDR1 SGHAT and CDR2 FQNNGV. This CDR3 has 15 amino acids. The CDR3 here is CASSLETGSAWELFF. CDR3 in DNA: TGTGCCAGCAGCTTAGAGACAGGGAGCGCCTGGGAGCTGTTTTTT.

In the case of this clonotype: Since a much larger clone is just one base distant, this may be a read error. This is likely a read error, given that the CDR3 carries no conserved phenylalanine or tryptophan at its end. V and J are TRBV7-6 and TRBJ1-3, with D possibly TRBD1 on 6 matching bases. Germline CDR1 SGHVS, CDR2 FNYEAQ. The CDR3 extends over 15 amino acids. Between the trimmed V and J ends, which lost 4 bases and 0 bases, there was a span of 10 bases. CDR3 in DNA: TGTGCCAGCAGCTCGGGACATCCCTCTGGAAACACCATATATTGT. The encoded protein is CASSSGHPSGNTIYC.

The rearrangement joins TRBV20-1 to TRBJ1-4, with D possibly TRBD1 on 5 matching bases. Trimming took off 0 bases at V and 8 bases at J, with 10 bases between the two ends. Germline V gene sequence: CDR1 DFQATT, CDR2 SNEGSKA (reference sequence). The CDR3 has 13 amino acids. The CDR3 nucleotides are TGCAGTGCTAGAGATCCCAGGGAAGAAAAACTGTTTTTT. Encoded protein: CSARDPREEKLFF.